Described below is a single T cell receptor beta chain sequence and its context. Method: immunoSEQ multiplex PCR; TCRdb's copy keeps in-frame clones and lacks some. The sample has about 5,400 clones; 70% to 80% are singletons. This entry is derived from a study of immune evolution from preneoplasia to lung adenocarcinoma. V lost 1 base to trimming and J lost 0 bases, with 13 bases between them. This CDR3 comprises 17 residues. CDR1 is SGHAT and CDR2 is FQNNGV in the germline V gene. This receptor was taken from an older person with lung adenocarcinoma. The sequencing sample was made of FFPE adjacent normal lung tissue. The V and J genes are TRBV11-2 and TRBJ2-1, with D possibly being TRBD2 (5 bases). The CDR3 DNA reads TGTGCCAGCAGCTTAGTACCGGGAATTAGCTCCTACAATGAGCAGTTCTTC. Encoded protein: CASSLVPGISSYNEQFF.